Presented here are 19 T cell receptor beta chains from one specimen sequenced in a study of T cell repertoires in cytomegalovirus infection. TCRdb redid the calling of the reads with MiXCR, one entry per CDR3 protein. The sample consists of under 450,000 distinct CDR3 sequences, about 32% of them appearing once. These TCRs' antigens remain unknown. The sequenced sample was cultured PBMCs, obtained from culture after CMV antigen stimulation. The receptors stem from a human donor in good health (CMV status not recorded). Some clones in this sample may be carry-over from other donors' samples.

The rearrangement links TRBV4-3 to TRBJ1-1; D is ambiguous. Germline CDR1 is LGHNA and CDR2 is YSLEER. The CDR3 loop spans 14 amino acids. The ends were cut back, 2 bases at V and 7 bases at J, with 14 bases in the middle. The CDR3 coding sequence is TGCGCCAGCAGCCAACATAGTCGGTCGGTTGAAGCTTTCTTT. Its protein product is CASSQHSRSVEAFF.

There are a few counts of this clonotype. This chain connects TRBV6-1 to TRBJ2-1; 10 bases line up with TRBD2. CDR3 length: 16 amino acids. The trim removed 4 bases at V and 1 base at J, leaving 4 bases unmatched. Germline lookup yields CDR1 MNHNS and CDR2 SASEGT. The CDR3 DNA reads as TGTGCCAGCAGTGCAACTAGCGGGAAATCCTACAATGAGCAGTTCTTC. Its protein is CASSATSGKSYNEQFF.

The CDR3 loop is CASRLAAVGTDTQYF. DNA of the CDR3: TGTGCCAGCAGATTAGCGGCGGTGGGTACAGATACGCAGTATTTT. The rearrangement links TRBV6-8 to TRBJ2-3, with TRBD2 as a possible D gene (6 bases). Germline V gene lookup returns CDR1 MNHGY and CDR2 SAAAGT. The CDR3 runs 15 residues. Trimming left V 6 bases short and J 3 bases short, with 16 bases between.

This clonotype was counted many times. The chain joins TRBV7-8 to TRBJ1-1; D unresolved. Germline values: CDR1 SGHVS, CDR2 FQNEAQ. This CDR3 contains 17 residues. V lost 0 bases, J lost 0 bases, and 14 bases lay in between. The CDR3 protein is CASSLAFKGRMNTEAFF. For the CDR3, the DNA is TGTGCCAGCAGCTTAGCTTTTAAAGGGCGCATGAACACTGAAGCTTTCTTT. Full variable domain (remainder filled in from reference TRBV7-8 and TRBJ1-1): GAGVSQSPRYKVAKRGQDVALRCDPISGHVSLFWYQQALGQGPEFLTYFQNEAQLDKSGLPSDRFFAERPEGSVSTLKIQRTQQEDSAVYLCASSLAFKGRMNTEAFFGQGTRLTVV.

With respect to this clonotype: This may be a read error: a much more frequent sequence differs by one nucleotide. This chain joins TRBV2 and TRBJ2-1; D is possibly TRBD1 (6 bases). CDR1 is SNHLY, CDR2 FYNNEI, per germline. CDR3 length: 15 amino acids. The CDR3 DNA is TGTGGCATCAAGGGGGAAGAGAACTCCTACAATGAGCAGTTCTTC. Protein: CGIKGEENSYNEQFF.

This chain links TRBV12-3 or TRBV12-4 with TRBJ1-2, with D perhaps matching TRBD1 (6 bases). The CDR3 sequence is 13 residues long. Trimming left V 5 bases short and J 7 bases short, with 14 bases between. The CDR3 coding sequence is TGTGCCAGCAGTCCGCGACAGGCCTCTGGCTACACCTTC. This codes for CASSPRQASGYTF.

V is TRBV12-3 or TRBV12-4 and J is TRBJ1-2, with D possibly matching TRBD1 (5 bases). The CDR3 has 19 amino acids. V dropped 3 bases and J dropped 4 bases, with 27 bases sitting between them. The CDR3 DNA reads TGTGCCAGCAGTTTTATTTTGGTCCGACAGTCCAAAGAAATCTATGGCTACACCTTC. Translation: CASSFILVRQSKEIYGYTF.

The V and J genes are TRBV12-3 or TRBV12-4 and TRBJ2-7; 7 bases line up with TRBD1. V shed 5 bases, J shed 0 bases, and the junction held 4 bases outside the gene matches. The CDR3 sequence is 14 residues long. Here the CDR3 reads CASSHGQVSYEQYF. The CDR3 DNA sequence: TGTGCCAGCAGTCACGGACAGGTCTCCTACGAGCAGTACTTC.

This chain connects TRBV6-5 to TRBJ2-1, with a tentative D call TRBD1 (6 bases). CDR3 size: 15 residues. Between the trimmed V and J ends, which lost 6 bases and 3 bases, there was a span of 15 bases. Per germline, CDR1 MNHEY and CDR2 SVGAGI. The CDR3 nucleotides are TGTGCCAGCAGCCAAGGGGGAAATATCTACAATGAGCAGTTCTTC. It translates to CASSQGGNIYNEQFF.

The genes are TRBV4-3 and TRBJ1-2; D is undetermined. This CDR3 comprises 15 residues. With 0 bases removed from V and 4 bases from J, the gap between germline ends came to 12 bases. CDR1 is LGHNA and CDR2 is YSLEER in the germline V gene. CDR3 protein: CASSQDRLRPYGYTF. CDR3 coding DNA: TGCGCCAGCAGCCAAGATCGACTAAGGCCCTATGGCTACACCTTC.

In this sample, this clonotype turned up a few times. The rearrangement links TRBV6-2 or TRBV6-3 to TRBJ1-1, with TRBD1 identical over 10 bases. This CDR3 comprises 18 residues. Looked up from germline, CDR1 is MNHEY and CDR2 is SVGEGT. Trimming removed 2 bases from V and 1 base from J; junction bases left unmatched: 10. Written as DNA, the CDR3 is TGTGCCAGCAGTTACCTCTTCCCCCGGGACAGGGGGAACACTGAAGCTTTCTTT. Residues: CASSYLFPRDRGNTEAFF.

This chain joins TRBV11-1 and TRBJ2-1; D perhaps matches TRBD2 (5 bases). CDR1 SGHAT and CDR2 FQDESV come from the germline V gene (reference sequence). The CDR3 is 16 residues long. Trimming cost V 3 bases and J 6 bases, with 18 bases left between them. Here the CDR3 reads CASSLEAAGRSNEQFF. The CDR3 region has the DNA TGTGCCAGCAGCTTGGAAGCGGCCGGACGTTCCAATGAGCAGTTCTTC. The full variable domain, its missing parts supplied by reference TRBV11-1 and TRBJ2-1, is EAEVAQSPRYKITEKSQAVAFWCDPISGHATLYWYRQILGQGPELLVQFQDESVVDDSQLPKDRFSAERLKGVDSTLKIQPAELGDSAMYLCASSLEAAGRSNEQFFGPGTRLTVL.

This clonotype has a count of ten or more. The chain uses TRBV7-6 and TRBJ2-3, with TRBD2 identical over 11 bases. The V gene's germline CDR1 is SGHVS and CDR2 FNYEAQ. The CDR3 sequence is 20 residues long. Trimming cost V 4 bases and J 2 bases; bases outside gene matches: 17. CDR3 region: CASSSLGARGTSGLTDTQYF. CDR3 bases: TGTGCCAGCAGCTCATTAGGGGCCCGAGGGACTAGCGGCCTCACAGATACGCAGTATTTT.

The chain combines TRBV27 with TRBJ1-4, with 8 bases aligning to TRBD1. In germline, CDR1 is MNHEY, CDR2 SMNVEV (reference sequence). This CDR3 is 17 amino acids long. The trim removed 2 bases at V and 0 bases at J, leaving 5 bases unmatched. CDR3 sequence reads: CASSLRGQAPTNEKLFF. The CDR3 DNA follows: TGTGCCAGCAGTTTAAGGGGACAGGCTCCAACTAATGAAAAACTGTTTTTT.

This clonotype was recorded a few times. This rearrangement joins TRBV7-2 to TRBJ2-1, with D possibly TRBD2 on 6 matching bases. This CDR3 is built from 15 residues. V gave up 5 bases and J gave up 12 bases, with 23 bases separating them. The germline CDR1 and CDR2 sequences are SGHTA and FQGNSA. The CDR3 loop reads CASSRDPGPAGRQFF. As DNA, the CDR3 is TGTGCCAGCAGCCGGGACCCAGGGCCGGCGGGGAGGCAGTTCTTC. The full variable domain, rest sourced from reference TRBV7-2 and TRBJ2-1, is GAGVSQSPSNKVTEKGKDVELRCDPISGHTALYWYRQSLGQGLEFLIYFQGNSAPDKSGLPSDRFSAERTGGSVSTLTIQRTQQEDSAVYLCASSRDPGPAGRQFFGPGTRLTVL.

The V and J genes are TRBV7-2 and TRBJ2-7; 9 bases line up with TRBD2. Per the germline V gene, CDR1 is SGHTA and CDR2 is FQGNSA. The length of the CDR3 is 15 residues. With V trimmed by 3 bases and J by 6 bases, 9 bases remained unmatched. The CDR3 is CASSLDAGGVREQYF. Here the CDR3 DNA reads TGTGCCAGCAGCTTGGACGCGGGGGGGGTACGCGAGCAGTACTTC.

This clonotype showed up just a few times. V and J are TRBV12-3 or TRBV12-4 and TRBJ2-1; a possible D gene is TRBD2 (6 bases). This CDR3 comprises 17 residues. With 0 bases removed from V and 4 bases from J, the gap between germline ends came to 16 bases. The CDR3 here is CASSLAWGEAEYNEQFF. The CDR3 DNA reads TGTGCCAGCAGTTTAGCGTGGGGGGAGGCCGAATACAATGAGCAGTTCTTC.

Here the CDR3 DNA reads TGTGCCAGTAGTGTTGCCGGGACACGAAAGTATAGCAATCAGCCCCAGCATTTT. It yields the protein CASSVAGTRKYSNQPQHF. The chain combines TRBV19 with TRBJ1-5, with D perhaps matching TRBD1 (6 bases). The CDR3 sequence is 18 residues long. The germline CDR1 and CDR2 sequences are LNHDA and SQIVND (reference sequence). Trimming left V 5 bases short and J 0 bases short, with 20 bases between.

V and J are TRBV7-8 and TRBJ2-1; 14 nucleotides line up with TRBD2. J gave up 7 bases and V 1 base, and 9 bases lay outside the gene matches. Per germline, CDR1 SGHVS and CDR2 FQNEAQ. The CDR3 has 18 amino acids. CDR3 nucleotides: TGTGCCAGCAGCTTAGGGCCTGTGACTAGCGGGAGGGGTAATGAGCAGTTCTTC. Protein product: CASSLGPVTSGRGNEQFF. Full variable domain (missing parts from reference TRBV7-8 and TRBJ2-1): GAGVSQSPRYKVAKRGQDVALRCDPISGHVSLFWYQQALGQGPEFLTYFQNEAQLDKSGLPSDRFFAERPEGSVSTLKIQRTQQEDSAVYLCASSLGPVTSGRGNEQFFGPGTRLTVL.